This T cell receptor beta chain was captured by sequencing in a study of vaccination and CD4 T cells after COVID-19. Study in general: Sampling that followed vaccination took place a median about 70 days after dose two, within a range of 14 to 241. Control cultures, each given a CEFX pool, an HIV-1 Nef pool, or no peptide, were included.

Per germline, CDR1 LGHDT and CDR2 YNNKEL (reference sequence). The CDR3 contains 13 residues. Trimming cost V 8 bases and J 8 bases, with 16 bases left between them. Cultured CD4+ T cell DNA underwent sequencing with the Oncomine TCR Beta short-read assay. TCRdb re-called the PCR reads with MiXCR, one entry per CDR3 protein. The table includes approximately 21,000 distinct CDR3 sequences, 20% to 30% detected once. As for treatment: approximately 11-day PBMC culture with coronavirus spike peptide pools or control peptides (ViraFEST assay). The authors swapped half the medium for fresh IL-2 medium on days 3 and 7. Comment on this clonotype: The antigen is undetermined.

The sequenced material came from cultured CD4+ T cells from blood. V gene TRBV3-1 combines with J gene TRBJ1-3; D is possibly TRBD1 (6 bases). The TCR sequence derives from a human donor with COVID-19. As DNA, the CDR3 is TGTGCCAGCTCAGGCAGGGGCGTTGACACCATATATTTT. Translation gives CASSGRGVDTIYF.